This TCR beta chain derives from a study of immune evolution from preneoplasia to lung adenocarcinoma. Overall study results and limits: Top clone share appeared to fall from AAH through AIS, MIA, adenocarcinoma.

CDR1 and CDR2 (germline): LNHDA, SQIVND (reference sequence). V was clipped by 3 bases and J by 5 bases, with 10 bases between them. This CDR3 spans 13 amino acids. Notes on this clone: Antigen specificity is unknown.

H&E slides confirmed each diagnosis, reviewed by two pathologists independently. Profiled with immunoSEQ multiplex PCR; TCRdb holds only in-frame clones, not every one. This sample has 5,200 or so clones; less than 85% occur once, and the top ten carry 5% to 8%. This chain connects TRBV19 to TRBJ2-5, with a tentative D call TRBD2 (5 bases). Sequencing was performed on FFPE minimally invasive lung adenocarcinoma tissue. The source is a person between 45 and 75 years old with lung adenocarcinoma. The CDR3 is CASSMSGWETQYF. As DNA, the CDR3 is TGTGCCAGTAGTATGAGCGGCTGGGAGACCCAGTACTTC.